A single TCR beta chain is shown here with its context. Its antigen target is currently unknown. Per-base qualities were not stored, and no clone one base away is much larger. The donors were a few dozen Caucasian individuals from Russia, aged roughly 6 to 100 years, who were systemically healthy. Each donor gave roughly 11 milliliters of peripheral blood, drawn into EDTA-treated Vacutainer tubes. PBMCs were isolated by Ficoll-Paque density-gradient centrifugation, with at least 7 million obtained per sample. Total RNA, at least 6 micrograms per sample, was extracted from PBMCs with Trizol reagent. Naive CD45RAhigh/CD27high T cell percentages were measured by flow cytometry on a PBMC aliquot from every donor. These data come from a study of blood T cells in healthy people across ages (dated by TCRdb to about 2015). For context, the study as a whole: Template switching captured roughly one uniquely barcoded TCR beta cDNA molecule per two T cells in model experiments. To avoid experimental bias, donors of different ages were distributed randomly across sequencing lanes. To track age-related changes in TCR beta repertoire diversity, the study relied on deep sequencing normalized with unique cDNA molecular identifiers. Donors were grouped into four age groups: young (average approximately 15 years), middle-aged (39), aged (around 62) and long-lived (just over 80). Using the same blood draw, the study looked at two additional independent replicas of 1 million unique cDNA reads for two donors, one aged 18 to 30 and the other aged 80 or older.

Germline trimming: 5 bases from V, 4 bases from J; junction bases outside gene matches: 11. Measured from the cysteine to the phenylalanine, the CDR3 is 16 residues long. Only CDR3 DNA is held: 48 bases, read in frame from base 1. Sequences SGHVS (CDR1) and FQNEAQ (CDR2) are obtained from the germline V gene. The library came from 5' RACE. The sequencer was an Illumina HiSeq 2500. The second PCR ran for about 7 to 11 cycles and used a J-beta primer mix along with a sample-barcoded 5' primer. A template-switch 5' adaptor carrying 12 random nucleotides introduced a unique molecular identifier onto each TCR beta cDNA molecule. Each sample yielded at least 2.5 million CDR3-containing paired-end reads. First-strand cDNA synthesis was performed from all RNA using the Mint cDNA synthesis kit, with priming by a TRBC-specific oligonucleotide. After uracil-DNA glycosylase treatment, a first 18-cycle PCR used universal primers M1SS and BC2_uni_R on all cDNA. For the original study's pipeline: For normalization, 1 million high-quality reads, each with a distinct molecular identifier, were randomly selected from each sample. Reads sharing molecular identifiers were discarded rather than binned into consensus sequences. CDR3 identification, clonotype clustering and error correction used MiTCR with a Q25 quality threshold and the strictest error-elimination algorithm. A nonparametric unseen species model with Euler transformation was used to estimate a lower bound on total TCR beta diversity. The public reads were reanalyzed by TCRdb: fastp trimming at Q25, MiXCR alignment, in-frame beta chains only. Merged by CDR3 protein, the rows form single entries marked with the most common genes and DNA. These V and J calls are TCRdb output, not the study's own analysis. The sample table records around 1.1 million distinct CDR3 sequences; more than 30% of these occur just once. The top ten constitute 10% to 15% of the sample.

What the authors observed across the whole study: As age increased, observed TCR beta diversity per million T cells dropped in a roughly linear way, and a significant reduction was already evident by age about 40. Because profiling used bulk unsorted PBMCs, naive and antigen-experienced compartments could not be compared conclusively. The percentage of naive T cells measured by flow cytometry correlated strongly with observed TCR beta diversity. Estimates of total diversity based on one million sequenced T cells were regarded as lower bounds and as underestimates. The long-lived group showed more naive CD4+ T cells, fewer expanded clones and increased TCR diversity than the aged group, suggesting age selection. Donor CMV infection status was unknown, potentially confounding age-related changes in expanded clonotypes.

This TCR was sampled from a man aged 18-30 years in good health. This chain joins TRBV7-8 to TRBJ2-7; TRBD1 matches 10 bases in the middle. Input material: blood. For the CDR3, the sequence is CASSPLSGTGEYEQYF. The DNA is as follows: TGTGCCAGCAGCCCCCTTAGTGGGACAGGGGAATACGAGCAGTACTTC. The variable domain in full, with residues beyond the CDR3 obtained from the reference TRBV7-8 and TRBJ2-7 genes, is GAGVSQSPRYKVAKRGQDVALRCDPISGHVSLFWYQQALGQGPEFLTYFQNEAQLDKSGLPSDRFFAERPEGSVSTLKIQRTQQEDSAVYLCASSPLSGTGEYEQYFGPGTRLTVT.